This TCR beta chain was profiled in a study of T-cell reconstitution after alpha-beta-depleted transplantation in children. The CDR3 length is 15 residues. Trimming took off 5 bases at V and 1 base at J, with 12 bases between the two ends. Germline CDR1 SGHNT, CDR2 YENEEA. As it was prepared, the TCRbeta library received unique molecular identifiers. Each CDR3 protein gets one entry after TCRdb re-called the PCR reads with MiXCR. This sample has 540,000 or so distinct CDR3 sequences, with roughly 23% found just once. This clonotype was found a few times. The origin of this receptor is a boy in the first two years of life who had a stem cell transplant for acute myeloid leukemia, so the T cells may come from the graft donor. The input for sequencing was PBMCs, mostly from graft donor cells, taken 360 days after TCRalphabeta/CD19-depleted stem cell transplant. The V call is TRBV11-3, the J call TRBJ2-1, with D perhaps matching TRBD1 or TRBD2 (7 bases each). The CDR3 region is CASSEAGQSYNEQFF. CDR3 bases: TGTGCCAGCAGCGAAGCGGGACAGTCCTACAATGAGCAGTTCTTC.